This TCR beta chain was identified during a study of T cell clonality in common variable immunodeficiency. This CDR3 is 17 amino acids long. In germline, CDR1 is LNHDA, CDR2 SQIVND (reference sequence). J gave up 3 bases and V 9 bases, and 17 bases lay outside the gene matches. Ten or more counts support this clone. The read comes to an end 3 residues before the CDR3 does, leaving the germline J gene to fill in the end. The assay was immunoSEQ multiplex PCR, and TCRdb's table has in-frame clones only and misses some. The sample has fewer than 70,000 clones, none seen only once; the top ten hold 1.5% to 2%.

V and J are TRBV19 and TRBJ2-7; TRBD2 agrees at 10 bases. This receptor was identified in a person aged 18 to 75 in good health. Sequenced input: peripheral blood mononuclear cells. CDR3 sequence reads: CASLAEMKAGGYYEQYF. CDR3 DNA (partial): TGTGCCAGCCTAGCAGAGATGAAAGCGGGAGGGTACTACGAG.